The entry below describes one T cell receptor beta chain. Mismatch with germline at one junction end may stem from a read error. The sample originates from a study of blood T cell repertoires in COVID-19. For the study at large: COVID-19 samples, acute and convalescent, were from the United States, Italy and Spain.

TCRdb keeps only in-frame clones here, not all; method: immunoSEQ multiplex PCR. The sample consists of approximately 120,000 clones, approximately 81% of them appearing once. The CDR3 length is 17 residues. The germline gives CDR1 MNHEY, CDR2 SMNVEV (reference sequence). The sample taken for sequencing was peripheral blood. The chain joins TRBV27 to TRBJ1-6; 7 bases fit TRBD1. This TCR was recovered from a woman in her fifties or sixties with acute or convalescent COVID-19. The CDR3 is CASSLRAGGAYNSPPHF. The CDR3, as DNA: TGTGCCAGCAGTTTAAGGGCAGGGGGAGCCTATAATTCACCCCCCCACTTT.